This TCR beta chain is from a study of T cells in tuberculosis. The overall study: This South African cohort compared adolescents with or without latent tuberculosis against adults with active tuberculosis. Samples predate treatment or fall within its first 7 days.

Produced via immunoSEQ multiplex PCR; TCRdb's table is partial and in-frame only. Of 30,000 to 35,000 clones listed, 70% to 90% were seen once; the top ten hold about 5.2%. There are 16 residues in the CDR3. The germline V gene has CDR1 MNHEY and CDR2 SMNVEV (reference sequence). J gave up 1 base and V 6 bases, and 10 bases lay outside the gene matches. Stated time point: new active TB diagnosis, blood taken before or within 7 days of starting treatment. Active tuberculosis patients were new diagnoses, HIV-seronegative, South African, and aged 18 years or older. This chain uses TRBV27 with TRBJ1-1, with 8 bases aligning to TRBD1. This TCR was sampled from an adult with tuberculosis. This specimen was PBMCs, taken at tuberculosis diagnosis. The CDR3 region has the DNA TGTGCCAGCAGGCGGTTCCTACAGGGGGGGAACACTGAAGCTTTCTTT. Its protein is CASRRFLQGGNTEAFF.